A selection of T cell receptor beta chains follows, all from one sample in a study of cytomegalovirus exposure and HLA in healthy donors. The protocol was immunoSEQ multiplex PCR, while the TCRdb copy is restricted to in-frame clones and leaves out a portion. The sample contains about 160,000 clones, 84% of which appear only once. The material sequenced was PBMCs. Receptor source: a man aged 50 to 59 in good health and CMV-seropositive. The CDR3 runs from the conserved cysteine through the conserved F or W. The D gene is left open where the match is weak. A row's size may be missing; if present it is once, few, many or a size class.

.	TRBJ1-1	TRBD1	TRBV5-8	TGTGCCAGCTATGGGACAGGGCGTTTGAACACTGAAGCTTTCTTT	CASYGTGRLNTEAFF
.	TRBJ2-7	TRBD2	TRBV29-1	TGCAGCGTTGAACTAGCGGGGGACTACGAGCAGTACTTC	CSVELAGDYEQYF
.	TRBJ2-1	.	TRBV5-1	TGCGCCAGCAGCTTGGCCTTGGACTTCTCTCCCAATGAGCAGTTCTTC	CASSLALDFSPNEQFF
.	TRBJ2-1	TRBD2	TRBV6-5	TGTGCCAGCAGCCTCGGACTAGCGGGAGGGGAGCAGTTCTTC	CASSLGLAGGEQFF
.	TRBJ2-7	.	TRBV5-4	TGTGCCAGCAGCGGCGGACCGGGATCCCAGGGGCGTACTGAAACCTACGAGCAGTACTTC	CASSGGPGSQGRTETYEQYF
.	TRBJ1-1	.	TRBV19	TGTGCCACCGCGACTGTCCCTAGCTACACTGAAGCTTTCTTT	CATATVPSYTEAFF
.	TRBJ2-7	.	TRBV7-3	TGTGCCAGCAGCTTAGGGGCGGGGTCCTACGAGCAGTACTTC	CASSLGAGSYEQYF
.	TRBJ2-3	TRBD2	TRBV4-1	TGCGCCAGCAGCCAAGGCACTAGCGGGGGGGCGGATACGCAGTATTTT	CASSQGTSGGADTQYF
.	TRBJ2-3	TRBD2	TRBV5-3	TGTGCCAGAAGCCACGACCATTATCCCCCGGGACTAGTTAACACAGATACGCAGTATTTT	CARSHDHYPPGLVNTDTQYF
.	TRBJ1-3	TRBD1	TRBV19	TGTGCCAGTAGTCCAATACAGGGGGCTGGTGGAAACACCATATATTTT	CASSPIQGAGGNTIYF
.	TRBJ1-3	.	TRBV5-8	TGTGCCAGCAGCGGAGACAGCTCTGGAAACACCATATATTTT	CASSGDSSGNTIYF
once	TRBJ2-3	.	TRBV5-1	TGCGCCAGCAGCTGGGCCCAGGATACTAGCACAGATACGCAGTATTTT	CASSWAQDTSTDTQYF
.	TRBJ2-1	TRBD1	TRBV30	TGTGCCTGGAGTGCGTTGGGCAGGGGGCAGAGGCGGAGGTCTTACAATGAGCAGTTCTTC	CAWSALGRGQRRRSYNEQFF